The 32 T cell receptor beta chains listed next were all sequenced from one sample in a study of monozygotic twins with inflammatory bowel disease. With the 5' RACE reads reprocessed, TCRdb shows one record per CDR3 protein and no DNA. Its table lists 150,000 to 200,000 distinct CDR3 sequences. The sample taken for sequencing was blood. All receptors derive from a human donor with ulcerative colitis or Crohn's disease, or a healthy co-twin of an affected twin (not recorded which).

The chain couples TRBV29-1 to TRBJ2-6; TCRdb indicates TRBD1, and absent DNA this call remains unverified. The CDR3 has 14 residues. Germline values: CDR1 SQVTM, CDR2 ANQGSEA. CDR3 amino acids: CSVSGQGRANVLTF.

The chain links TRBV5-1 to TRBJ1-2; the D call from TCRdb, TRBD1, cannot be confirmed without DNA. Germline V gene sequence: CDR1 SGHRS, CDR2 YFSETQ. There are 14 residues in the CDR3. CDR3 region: CASSWTGREDGYTF.

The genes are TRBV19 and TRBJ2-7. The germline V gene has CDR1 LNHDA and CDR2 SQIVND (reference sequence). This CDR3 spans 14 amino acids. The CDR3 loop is CASSTTRSSYEQYF.

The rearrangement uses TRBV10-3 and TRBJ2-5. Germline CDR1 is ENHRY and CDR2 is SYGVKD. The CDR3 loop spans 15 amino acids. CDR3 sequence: CAISESDRSGETQYF.

The CDR3 is CASTSTDYEQYF. The genes are TRBV27 and TRBJ2-7. Germline lookup yields CDR1 MNHEY and CDR2 SMNVEV (reference sequence). This CDR3 is built from 12 residues.

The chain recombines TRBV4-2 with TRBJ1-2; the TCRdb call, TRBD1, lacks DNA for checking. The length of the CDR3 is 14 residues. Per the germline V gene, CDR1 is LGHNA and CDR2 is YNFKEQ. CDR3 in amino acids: CASRGAGRFYGYTF.

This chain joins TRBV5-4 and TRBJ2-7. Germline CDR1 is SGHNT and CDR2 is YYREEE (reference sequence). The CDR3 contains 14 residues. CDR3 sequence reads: CASSLSQRVNEQYF.

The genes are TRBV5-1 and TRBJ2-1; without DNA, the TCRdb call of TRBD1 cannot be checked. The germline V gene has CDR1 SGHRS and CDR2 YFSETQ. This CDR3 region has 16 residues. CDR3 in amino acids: CASSPIPPDSYNEQFF.

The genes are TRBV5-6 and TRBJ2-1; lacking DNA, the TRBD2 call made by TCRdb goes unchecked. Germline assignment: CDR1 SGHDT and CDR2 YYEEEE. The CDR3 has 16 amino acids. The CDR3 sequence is CASSPWNSGSGNEQFF. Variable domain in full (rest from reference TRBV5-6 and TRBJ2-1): DAGVTQSPTHLIKTRGQQVTLRCSPKSGHDTVSWYQQALGQGPQFIFQYYEEEERQRGNFPDRFSGHQFPNYSSELNVNALLLGDSALYLCASSPWNSGSGNEQFFGPGTRLTVL.

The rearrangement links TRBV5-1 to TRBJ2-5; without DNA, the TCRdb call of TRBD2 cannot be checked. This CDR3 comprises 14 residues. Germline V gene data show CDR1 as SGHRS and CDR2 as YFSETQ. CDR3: CASSFSGNQETQYF.

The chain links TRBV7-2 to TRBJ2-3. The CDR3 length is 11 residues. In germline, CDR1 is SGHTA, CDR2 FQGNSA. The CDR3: CASSITTDSHF. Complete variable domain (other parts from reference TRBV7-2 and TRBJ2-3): GAGVSQSPSNKVTEKGKDVELRCDPISGHTALYWYRQSLGQGLEFLIYFQGNSAPDKSGLPSDRFSAERTGGSVSTLTIQRTQQEDSAVYLCASSITTDSHFGPGTRLTVL.

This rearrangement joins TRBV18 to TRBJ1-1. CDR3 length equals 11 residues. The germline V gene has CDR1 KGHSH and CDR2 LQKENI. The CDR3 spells CASSQGTEPFF.

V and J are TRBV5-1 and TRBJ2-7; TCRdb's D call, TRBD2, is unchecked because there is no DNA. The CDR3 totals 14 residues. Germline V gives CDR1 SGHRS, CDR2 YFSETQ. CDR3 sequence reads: CASSPGLAAYEQYF.

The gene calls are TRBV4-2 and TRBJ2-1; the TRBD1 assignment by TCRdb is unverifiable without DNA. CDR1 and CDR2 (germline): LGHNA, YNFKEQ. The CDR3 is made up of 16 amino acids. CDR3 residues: CASSQDRGPRGNEQFF.

CDR3 sequence: CSARDPGTRVLFNIQYF. V and J are TRBV20-1 and TRBJ2-4; TCRdb gives TRBD2 as the D gene, but with no DNA this cannot be confirmed. In germline, CDR1 is DFQATT, CDR2 SNEGSKA (reference sequence). The CDR3 totals 17 residues.

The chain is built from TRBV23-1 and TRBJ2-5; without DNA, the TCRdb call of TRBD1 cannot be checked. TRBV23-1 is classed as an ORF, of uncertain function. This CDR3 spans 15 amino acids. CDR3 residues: CASRHYGRGGETQYF.

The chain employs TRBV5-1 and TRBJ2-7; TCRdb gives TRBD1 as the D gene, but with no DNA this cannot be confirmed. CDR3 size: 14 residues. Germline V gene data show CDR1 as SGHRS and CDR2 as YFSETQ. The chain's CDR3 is CAGSFPLGPYEQYF.

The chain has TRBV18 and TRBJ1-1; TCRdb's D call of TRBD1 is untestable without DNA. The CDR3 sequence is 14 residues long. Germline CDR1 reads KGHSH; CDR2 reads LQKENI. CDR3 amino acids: CASSGQSQNTEAFF.

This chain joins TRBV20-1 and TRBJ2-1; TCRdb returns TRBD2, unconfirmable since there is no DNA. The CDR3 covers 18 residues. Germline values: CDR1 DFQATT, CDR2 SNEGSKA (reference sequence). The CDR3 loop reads CSARLLAGGVPSYNEQFF.

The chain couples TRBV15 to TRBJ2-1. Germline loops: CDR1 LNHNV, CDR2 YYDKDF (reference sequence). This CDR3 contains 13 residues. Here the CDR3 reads CATSRDSYNEQFF.

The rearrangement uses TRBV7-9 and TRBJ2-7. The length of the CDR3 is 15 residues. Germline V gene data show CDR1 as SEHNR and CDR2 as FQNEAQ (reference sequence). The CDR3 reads CASSPPRFPLEEQYF.

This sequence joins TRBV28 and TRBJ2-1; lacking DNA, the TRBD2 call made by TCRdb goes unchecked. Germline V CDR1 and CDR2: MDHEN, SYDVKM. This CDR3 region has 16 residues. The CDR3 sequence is CASSWVASGRAREQFF. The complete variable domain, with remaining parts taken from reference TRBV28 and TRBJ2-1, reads DVKVTQSSRYLVKRTGEKVFLECVQDMDHENMFWYRQDPGLGLRLIYFSYDVKMKEKGDIPEGYSVSREKKERFSLILESASTNQTSMYLCASSWVASGRAREQFFGPGTRLTVL.

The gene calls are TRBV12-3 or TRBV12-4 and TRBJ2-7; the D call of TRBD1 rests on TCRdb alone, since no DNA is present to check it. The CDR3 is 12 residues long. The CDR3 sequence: CASSRQGWEQYF.

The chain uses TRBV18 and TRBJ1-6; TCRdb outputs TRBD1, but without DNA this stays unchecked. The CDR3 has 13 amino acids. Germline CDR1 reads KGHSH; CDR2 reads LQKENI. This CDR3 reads CASSRGTSNTLHF.

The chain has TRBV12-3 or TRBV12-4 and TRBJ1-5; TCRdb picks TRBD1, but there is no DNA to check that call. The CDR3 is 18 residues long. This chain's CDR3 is CASSLALGQAISNQPQHF.

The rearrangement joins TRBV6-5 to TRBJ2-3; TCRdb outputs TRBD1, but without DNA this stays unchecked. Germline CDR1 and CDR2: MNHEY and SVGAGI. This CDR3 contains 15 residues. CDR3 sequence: CASSYSTGKGDTQYF.

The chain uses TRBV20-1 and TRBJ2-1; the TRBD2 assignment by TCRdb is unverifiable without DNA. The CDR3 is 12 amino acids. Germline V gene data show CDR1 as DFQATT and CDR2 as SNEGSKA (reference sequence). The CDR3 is CSAKTSYKEQFF.

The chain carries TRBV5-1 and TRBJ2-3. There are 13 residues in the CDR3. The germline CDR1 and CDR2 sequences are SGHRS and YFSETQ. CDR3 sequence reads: CASSPASTDTQYF.

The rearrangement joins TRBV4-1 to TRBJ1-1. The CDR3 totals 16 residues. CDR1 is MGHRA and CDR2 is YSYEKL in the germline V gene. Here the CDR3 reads CASSQDLVVRRTEAFF.

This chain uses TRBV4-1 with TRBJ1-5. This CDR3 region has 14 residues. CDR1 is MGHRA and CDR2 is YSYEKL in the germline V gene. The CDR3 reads CASSQDLGWKPQHF.

The CDR3: CASSLVGQGAYEQYF. The chain carries TRBV7-2 and TRBJ2-7; the D call from TCRdb, TRBD1, cannot be confirmed without DNA. Germline values: CDR1 SGHTA, CDR2 FQGNSA. The CDR3 consists of 15 residues.

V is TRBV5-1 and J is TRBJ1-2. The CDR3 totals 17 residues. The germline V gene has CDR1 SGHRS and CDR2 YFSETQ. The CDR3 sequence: CASRTNSRDLHSYGYTF.